Ten or more counts support the clone carrying this TCR beta chain. Its target is unknown. Sample time point: patch test 1, 2 weeks after DPC sensitization. The treatment here: therapeutic diphenylcyclopropenone sensitization with weekly scalp DPC. In TCRdb, the RACE reads were re-called with MiXCR into one record per CDR3 protein. The sample lists 65,000 to 80,000 distinct CDR3 sequences, 9% to 12% occurring once. These data originate in a study of human T cells and chemical hapten exposure. About the study: Subjects had 2% DPC placed on 2 cm by 2 cm of upper inner arm skin for sensitization. General study results and limits: Relative to controls, expanded TCRs formed significantly more large CDR3 similarity clusters.

The CDR3 consists of 15 residues. Germline V CDR1 and CDR2: MNHNS, SASEGT. The V and J ends lost 0 bases and 4 bases, in that order; junction bases with no gene match: 2. The receptor's source is a woman between 45 and 65 years old with alopecia areata. Some clones in this sample may be carry-over from other donors' samples. The sample in question was whole blood, obtained in connection with sensitization to the hapten diphenylcyclopropenone (DPC). The chain links TRBV6-1 to TRBJ2-1; TRBD2 matches at 8 bases. The CDR3 loop is CASSEASGIYNEQFF. DNA for the CDR3: TGTGCCAGCAGTGAAGCTAGCGGGATATACAATGAGCAGTTCTTC.